The clone carrying this TCR beta chain was counted once. The record originates from a study of blood T cell repertoires in COVID-19. The wider study: Acute-phase and convalescent COVID-19 samples originated in the United States, Italy and Spain. PBMCs, B-cell-depleted T cells, or T cells were the source of the cDNA or gDNA that made up the material.

Original processing notes: Quantification of nucleated cells was approximated via reference gene primer amplification. The assay was immunoSEQ multiplex PCR, and TCRdb's table has in-frame clones only and misses some. V and J calls and clone size are those listed in that table; D and trimming were worked out from the DNA. The repertoire holds over 200,000 clones, with around four fifths as singletons. This CDR3 spans 11 amino acids. V gave up 5 bases and J gave up 2 bases, with 6 bases separating them. Germline CDR1 is SQVTM and CDR2 is ANQGSEA. What was sequenced was peripheral blood. The chain employs TRBV29-1 and TRBJ1-2, with D perhaps TRBD1 (6 bases). The sequence was collected from a woman aged 45 to 65 with acute or convalescent COVID-19. In DNA, the CDR3 is TGCAGCGTTAGGGGGAACTATGGCTACACCTTC. It encodes CSVRGNYGYTF.